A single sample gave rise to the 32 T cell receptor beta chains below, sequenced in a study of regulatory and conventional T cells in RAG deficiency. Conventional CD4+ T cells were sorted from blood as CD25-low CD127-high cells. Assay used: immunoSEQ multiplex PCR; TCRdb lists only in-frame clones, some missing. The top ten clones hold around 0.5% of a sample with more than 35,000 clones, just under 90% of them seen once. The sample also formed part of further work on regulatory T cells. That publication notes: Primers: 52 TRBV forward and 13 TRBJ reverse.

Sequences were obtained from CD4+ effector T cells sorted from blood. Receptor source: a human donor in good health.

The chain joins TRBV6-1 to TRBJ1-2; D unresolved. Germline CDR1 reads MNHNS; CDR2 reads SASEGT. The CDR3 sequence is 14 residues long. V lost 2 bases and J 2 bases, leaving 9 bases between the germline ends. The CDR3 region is CASSEREANYGYTF. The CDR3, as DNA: TGTGCCAGCAGTGAAAGAGAAGCAAACTATGGCTACACCTTC.

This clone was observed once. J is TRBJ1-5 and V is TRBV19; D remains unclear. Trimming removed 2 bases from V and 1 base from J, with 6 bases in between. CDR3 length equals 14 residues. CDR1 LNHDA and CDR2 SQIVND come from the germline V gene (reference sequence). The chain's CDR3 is CASSILGSNQPQHF. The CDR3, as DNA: TGTGCCAGTAGTATATTAGGAAGCAATCAGCCCCAGCATTTT. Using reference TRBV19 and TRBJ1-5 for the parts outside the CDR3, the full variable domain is DGGITQSPKYLFRKEGQNVTLSCEQNLNHDAMYWYRQDPGQGLRLIYYSQIVNDFQKGDIAEGYSVSREKKESFPLTVTSAQKNPTAFYLCASSILGSNQPQHFGDGTRLSIL.

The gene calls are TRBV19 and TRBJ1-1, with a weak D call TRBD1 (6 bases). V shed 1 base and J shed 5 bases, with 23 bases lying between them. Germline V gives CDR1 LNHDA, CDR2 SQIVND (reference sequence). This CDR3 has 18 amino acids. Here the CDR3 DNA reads TGTGCCAGTAGTATAGGCGGGACAAGTAGTTTGAGGAGTACTGAAGCTTTCTTT. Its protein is CASSIGGTSSLRSTEAFF.

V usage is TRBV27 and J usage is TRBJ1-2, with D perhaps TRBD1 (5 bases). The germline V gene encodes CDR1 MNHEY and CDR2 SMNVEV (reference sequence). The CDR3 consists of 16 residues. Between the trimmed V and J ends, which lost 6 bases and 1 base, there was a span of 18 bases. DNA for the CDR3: TGTGCCAGCAGCCTCGCAGCGGGGGTCCATAACTATGGCTACACCTTC. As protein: CASSLAAGVHNYGYTF.

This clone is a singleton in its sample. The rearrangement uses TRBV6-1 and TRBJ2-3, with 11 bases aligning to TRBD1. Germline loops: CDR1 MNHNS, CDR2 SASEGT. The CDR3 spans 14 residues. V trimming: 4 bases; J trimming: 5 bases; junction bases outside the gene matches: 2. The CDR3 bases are TGTGCCAGCAGTGGGGACAGGGGGAGAGATACGCAGTATTTT. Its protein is CASSGDRGRDTQYF.

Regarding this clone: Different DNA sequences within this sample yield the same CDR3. CDR3: CASSLGWGAEAFF. CDR3 in DNA: TGTGCCAGCAGCTTGGGTTGGGGGGCTGAAGCTTTCTTT. This sequence joins TRBV7-9 and TRBJ1-1, with D perhaps matching TRBD1 (5 bases). Trimming removed 3 bases at V and 6 bases at J, with 11 bases between. The CDR3 is 13 amino acids. Germline assignment: CDR1 SEHNR and CDR2 FQNEAQ (reference sequence). The whole variable domain, remainder taken from reference TRBV7-9 and TRBJ1-1, is DTGVSQNPRHKITKRGQNVTFRCDPISEHNRLYWYRQTLGQGPEFLTYFQNEAQLEKSRLLSDRFSAERPKGSFSTLEIQRTEQGDSAMYLCASSLGWGAEAFFGQGTRLTVV.

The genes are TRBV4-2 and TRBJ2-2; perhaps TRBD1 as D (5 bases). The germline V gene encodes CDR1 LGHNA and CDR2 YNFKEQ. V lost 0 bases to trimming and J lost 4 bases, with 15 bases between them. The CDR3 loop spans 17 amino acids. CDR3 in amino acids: CASSQDRSRASTGELFF. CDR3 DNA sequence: TGTGCCAGCAGCCAAGATCGAAGCAGGGCAAGCACCGGGGAGCTGTTTTTT.

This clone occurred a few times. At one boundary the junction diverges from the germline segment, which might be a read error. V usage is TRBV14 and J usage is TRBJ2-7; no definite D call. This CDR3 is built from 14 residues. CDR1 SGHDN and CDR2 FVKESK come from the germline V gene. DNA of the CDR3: TGTGCCAGCAGCCAAGTCCCGGGCTCCCACGAGCAGTACTTC. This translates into CASSQVPGSHEQYF. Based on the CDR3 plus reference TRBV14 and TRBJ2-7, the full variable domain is EAGVTQFPSHSVIEKGQTVTLRCDPISGHDNLYWYRRVMGKEIKFLLHFVKESKQDESGMPNNRFLAERTGGTYSTLKVQPAELEDSGVYFCASSQVPGSHEQYFGPGTRLTVT.

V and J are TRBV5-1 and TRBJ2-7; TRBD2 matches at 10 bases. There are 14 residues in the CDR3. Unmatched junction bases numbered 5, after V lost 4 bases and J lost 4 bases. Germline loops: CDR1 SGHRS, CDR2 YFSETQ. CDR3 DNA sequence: TGCGCCAGCAGCGAATGGACTAGCGGATACGAGCAGTACTTC. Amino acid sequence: CASSEWTSGYEQYF.

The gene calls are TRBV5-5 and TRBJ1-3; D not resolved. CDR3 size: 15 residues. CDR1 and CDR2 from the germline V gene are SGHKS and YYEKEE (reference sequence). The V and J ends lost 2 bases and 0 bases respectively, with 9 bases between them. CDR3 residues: CASSFFQSSGNTIYF. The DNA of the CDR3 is TGTGCCAGCAGCTTCTTTCAGAGCTCTGGAAACACCATATATTTT.

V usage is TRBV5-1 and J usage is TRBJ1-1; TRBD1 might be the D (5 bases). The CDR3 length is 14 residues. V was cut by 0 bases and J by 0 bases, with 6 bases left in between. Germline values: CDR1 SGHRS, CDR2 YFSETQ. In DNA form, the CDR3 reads TGCGCCAGCAGCTTGGAACAGGTGAACACTGAAGCTTTCTTT. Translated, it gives CASSLEQVNTEAFF.

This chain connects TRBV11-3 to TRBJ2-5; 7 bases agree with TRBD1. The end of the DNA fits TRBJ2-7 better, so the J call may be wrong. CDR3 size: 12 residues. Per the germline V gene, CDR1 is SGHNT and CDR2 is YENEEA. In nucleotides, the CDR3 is TGTGCCAGCAGCTTCTCAGGGGGCGAGCAGTACTTC. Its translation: CASSFSGGEQYF.

CDR3 loop: CASSPLTGPSYEQYF. In DNA form, the CDR3 reads TGTGCCAGCTCACCCCTGACAGGGCCCTCCTACGAGCAGTACTTC. The V call is TRBV18, the J call TRBJ2-7, with 7 bases aligning to TRBD1. Germline V gene data show CDR1 as KGHSH and CDR2 as LQKENI. The CDR3 extends over 15 amino acids. The J segment lost 0 bases and the V segment lost 3 bases, leaving 5 bases of the junction unmatched.

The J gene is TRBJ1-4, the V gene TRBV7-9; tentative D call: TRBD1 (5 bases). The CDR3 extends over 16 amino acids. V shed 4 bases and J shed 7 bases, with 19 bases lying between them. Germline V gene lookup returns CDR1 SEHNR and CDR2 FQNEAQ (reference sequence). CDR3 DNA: TGTGCCAGCAGCTCCTTAGTGCGGGGGGTGCGTGAAAAACTGTTTTTT. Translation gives CASSSLVRGVREKLFF.

The CDR3 reads CASSAGRAGAGEQYF. In DNA, the CDR3 is TGCGCCAGCAGCGCCGGAAGGGCAGGGGCGGGCGAGCAGTACTTC. This chain links TRBV5-1 with TRBJ2-7; D possibly corresponds to TRBD1 (6 bases). In germline, CDR1 is SGHRS, CDR2 YFSETQ. The CDR3 is 15 residues long. Trimming cost V 4 bases and J 6 bases, with 20 bases left between them.

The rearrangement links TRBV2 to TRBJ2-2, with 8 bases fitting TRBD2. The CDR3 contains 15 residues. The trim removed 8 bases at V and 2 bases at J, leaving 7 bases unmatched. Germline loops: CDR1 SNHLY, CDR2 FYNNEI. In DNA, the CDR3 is TGTGCCAGCCGACTAGCGACCCTCAACACCGGGGAGCTGTTTTTT. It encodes CASRLATLNTGELFF. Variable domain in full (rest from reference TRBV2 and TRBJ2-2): EPEVTQTPSHQVTQMGQEVILRCVPISNHLYFYWYRQILGQKVEFLVSFYNNEISEKSEIFDDQFSVERPDGSNFTLKIRSTKLEDSAMYFCASRLATLNTGELFFGEGSRLTVL.

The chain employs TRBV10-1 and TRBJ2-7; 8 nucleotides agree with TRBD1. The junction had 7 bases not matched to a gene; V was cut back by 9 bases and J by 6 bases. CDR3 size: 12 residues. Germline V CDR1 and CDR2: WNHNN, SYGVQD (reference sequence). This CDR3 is CASGGTGAEQYF. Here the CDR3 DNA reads TGCGCCAGTGGAGGGACAGGCGCCGAGCAGTACTTC.

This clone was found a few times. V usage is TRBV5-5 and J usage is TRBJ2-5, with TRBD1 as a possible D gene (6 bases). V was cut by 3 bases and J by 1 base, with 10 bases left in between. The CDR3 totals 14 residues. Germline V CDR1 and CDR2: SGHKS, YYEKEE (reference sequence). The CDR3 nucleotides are TGTGCCAGCAGCTCTCGGGACATCCAAGAGACCCAGTACTTC. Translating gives CASSSRDIQETQYF. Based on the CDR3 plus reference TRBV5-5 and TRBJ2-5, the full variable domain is DAGVTQSPTHLIKTRGQQVTLRCSPISGHKSVSWYQQVLGQGPQFIFQYYEKEERGRGNFPDRFSARQFPNYSSELNVNALLLGDSALYLCASSSRDIQETQYFGPGTRLLVL.

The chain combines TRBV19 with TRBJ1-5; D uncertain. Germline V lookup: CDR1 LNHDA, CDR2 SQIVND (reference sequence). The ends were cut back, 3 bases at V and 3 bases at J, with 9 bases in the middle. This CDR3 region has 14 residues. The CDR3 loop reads CASSIRQNNQPQHF. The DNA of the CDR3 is TGTGCCAGTAGTATCCGACAAAACAATCAGCCCCAGCATTTT.

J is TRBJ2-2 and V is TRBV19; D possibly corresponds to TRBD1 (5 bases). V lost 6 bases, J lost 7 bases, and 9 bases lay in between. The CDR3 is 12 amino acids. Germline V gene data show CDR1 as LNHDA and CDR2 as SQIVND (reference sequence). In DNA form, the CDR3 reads TGTGCCAGTAGCCCTCAGGGCGGGGAGCTGTTTTTT. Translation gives CASSPQGGELFF.

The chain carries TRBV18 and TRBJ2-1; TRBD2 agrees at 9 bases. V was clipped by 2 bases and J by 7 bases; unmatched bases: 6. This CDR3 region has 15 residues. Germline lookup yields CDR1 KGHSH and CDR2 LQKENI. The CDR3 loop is CASSPGVAGVNEQFF. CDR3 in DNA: TGTGCCAGCTCACCAGGCGTAGCGGGAGTTAATGAGCAGTTCTTC.

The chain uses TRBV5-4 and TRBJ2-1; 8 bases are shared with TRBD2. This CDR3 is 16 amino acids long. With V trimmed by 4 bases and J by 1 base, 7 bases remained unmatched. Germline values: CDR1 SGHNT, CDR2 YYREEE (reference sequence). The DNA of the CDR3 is TGTGCCAGCAGCCCGCTCGGGACTAGGTCCTACAATGAGCAGTTCTTC. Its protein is CASSPLGTRSYNEQFF.

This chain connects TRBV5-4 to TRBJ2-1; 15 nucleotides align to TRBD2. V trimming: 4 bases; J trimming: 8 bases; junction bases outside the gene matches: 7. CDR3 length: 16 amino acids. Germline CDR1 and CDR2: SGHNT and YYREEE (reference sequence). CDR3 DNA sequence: TGTGCCAGCAGCCCGGGGGGACTAGCGGGGGGCGATGAGCAGTTCTTC. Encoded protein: CASSPGGLAGGDEQFF.

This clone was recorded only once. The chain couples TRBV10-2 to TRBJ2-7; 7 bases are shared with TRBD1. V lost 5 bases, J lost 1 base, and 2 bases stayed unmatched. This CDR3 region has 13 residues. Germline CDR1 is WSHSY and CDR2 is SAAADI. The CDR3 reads CASSWDSSYEQYF. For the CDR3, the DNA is TGCGCCAGCAGTTGGGACAGTTCCTACGAGCAGTACTTC.

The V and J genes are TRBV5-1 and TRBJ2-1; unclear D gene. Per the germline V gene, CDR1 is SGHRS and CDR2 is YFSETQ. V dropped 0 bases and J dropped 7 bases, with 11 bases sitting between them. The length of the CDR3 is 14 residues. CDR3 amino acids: CASSLVTQANEQFF. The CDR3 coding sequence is TGCGCCAGCAGCTTGGTAACTCAAGCGAATGAGCAGTTCTTC.

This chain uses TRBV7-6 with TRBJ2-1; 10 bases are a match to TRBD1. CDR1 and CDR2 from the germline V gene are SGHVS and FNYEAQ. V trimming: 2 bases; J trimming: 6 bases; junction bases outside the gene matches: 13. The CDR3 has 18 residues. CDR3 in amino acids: CASSLSPPGDRGFNEQFF. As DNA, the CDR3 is TGTGCCAGCAGCTTATCCCCCCCGGGGGACAGGGGTTTCAATGAGCAGTTCTTC.

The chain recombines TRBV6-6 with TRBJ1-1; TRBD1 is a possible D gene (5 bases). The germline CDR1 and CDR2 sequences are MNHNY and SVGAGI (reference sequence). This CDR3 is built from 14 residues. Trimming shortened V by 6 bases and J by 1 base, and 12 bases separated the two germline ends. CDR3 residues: CASRGGTSNTEAFF. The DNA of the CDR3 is TGTGCCAGCAGGGGAGGGACCTCGAACACTGAAGCTTTCTTT.

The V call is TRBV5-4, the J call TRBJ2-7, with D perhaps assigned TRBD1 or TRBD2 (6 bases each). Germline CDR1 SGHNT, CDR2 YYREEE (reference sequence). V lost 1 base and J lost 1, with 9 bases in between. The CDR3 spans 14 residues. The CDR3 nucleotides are TGTGCCAGCAGCTTGAAGGGGGGATCCTACGAGCAGTACTTC. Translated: CASSLKGGSYEQYF.

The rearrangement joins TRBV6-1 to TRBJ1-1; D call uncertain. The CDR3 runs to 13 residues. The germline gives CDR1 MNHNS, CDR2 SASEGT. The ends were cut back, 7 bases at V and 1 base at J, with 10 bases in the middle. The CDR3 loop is CASNAVRNTEAFF. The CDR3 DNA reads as TGTGCCAGCAATGCCGTGAGGAACACTGAAGCTTTCTTT.

The CDR3 nucleotides are TGTGCCAGCAGCTTGGGGGGCGGGACAGGGTATACGGCTGAAGCTTTCTTT. It codes for CASSLGGGTGYTAEAFF. The chain joins TRBV5-4 to TRBJ1-1; 9 positions match TRBD1. Germline V gene sequence: CDR1 SGHNT, CDR2 YYREEE (reference sequence). V dropped 0 bases and J dropped 6; count of bases not matched to a gene: 12. This CDR3 comprises 17 residues.

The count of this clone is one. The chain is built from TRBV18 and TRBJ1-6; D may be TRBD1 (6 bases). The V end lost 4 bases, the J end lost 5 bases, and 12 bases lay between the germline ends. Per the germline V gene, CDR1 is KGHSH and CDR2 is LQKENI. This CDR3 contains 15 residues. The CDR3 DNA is TGTGCCAGCTCACTCGGACAGTTCAATAATTCACCCCTCCACTTT. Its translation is CASSLGQFNNSPLHF.

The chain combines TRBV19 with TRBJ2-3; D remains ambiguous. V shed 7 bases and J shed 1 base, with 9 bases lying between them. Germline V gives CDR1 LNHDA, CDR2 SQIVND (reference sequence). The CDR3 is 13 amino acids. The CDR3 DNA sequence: TGTGCCAGTACCTTGACTGGCACAGATACGCAGTATTTT. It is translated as CASTLTGTDTQYF.